One sample yielded the 19 T cell receptor beta chains listed below, sequenced in a study of a mutant IDH1 vaccine in newly diagnosed glioma. Their target antigens are unknown. Clones were sequenced by immunoSEQ multiplex PCR, and TCRdb holds only the in-frame ones, with some missing. The sample records tens of thousands of clones, 90% being singletons. Regarding time point: week 5, during vaccination. Topical imiquimod was applied with each vaccine dose, which held 300 ug of mutant IDH1 20-mer peptide. The material sequenced was PBMCs, taken from a glioma patient whose treatment included an IDH1 peptide vaccine. The receptors were sampled from a woman aged 40 to 49 with glioma.

The chain combines TRBV6-6 with TRBJ2-7; 8 nucleotides agree with TRBD1. Trimming took 6 bases from V and 2 from J; bases not matched to a gene: 6. This CDR3 contains 14 residues. Germline V gene lookup returns CDR1 MNHNY and CDR2 SVGAGI (reference sequence). CDR3 loop: CASSQTGVTYEQYF. In nucleotides, the CDR3 is TGTGCCAGCAGCCAGACAGGGGTAACCTACGAGCAGTACTTC.

The chain joins TRBV13 to TRBJ2-5; a possible D gene is TRBD2 (5 bases). The CDR3 runs 14 residues. V lost 2 bases and J lost 5, with 12 bases in between. In germline, CDR1 is PRHDT, CDR2 FYEKMQ (reference sequence). Here the CDR3 reads CASSLWGSGETQYF. The CDR3 DNA sequence: TGTGCCAGCAGCTTATGGGGATCGGGGGAGACCCAGTACTTC.

The chain carries TRBV28 and TRBJ1-2; TRBD1 agrees at 9 bases. The germline CDR1 and CDR2 sequences are MDHEN and SYDVKM. V dropped 7 bases and J dropped 8; count of bases not matched to a gene: 8. This CDR3 comprises 13 residues. Here the CDR3 DNA reads TGTGCCAGCAATAGGGGACAGGGTGGCGGCTACACCTTC. Its translation is CASNRGQGGGYTF.

This chain joins TRBV7-8 and TRBJ1-5; no firm D call. The germline gives CDR1 SGHVS, CDR2 FQNEAQ. With 5 bases removed from V and 7 bases from J, the gap between germline ends came to 9 bases. The CDR3 covers 12 residues. The CDR3 reads CASSGSGQPQHF. The CDR3, as DNA: TGTGCCAGCAGCGGGTCGGGGCAGCCCCAGCATTTT.

About this clone itself: This CDR3 is also generated by other DNA sequences in the sample. The CDR3 DNA reads as TGTGCCAGCAGCTTAACAGGGTTCACCGGGGAGCTGTTTTTT. Its translation: CASSLTGFTGELFF. The chain employs TRBV7-9 and TRBJ2-2; D possibly corresponds to TRBD1 (6 bases). The germline gives CDR1 SEHNR, CDR2 FQNEAQ (reference sequence). This CDR3 comprises 14 residues. The V gene lost 2 bases and the J gene lost 4 bases, with 8 bases spanning the gap.

This rearrangement joins TRBV14 to TRBJ2-1, with 8 bases aligning to TRBD2. Germline CDR1 and CDR2: SGHDN and FVKESK. The CDR3 length is 15 residues. Losses at the gene ends were 0 bases for V and 9 bases for J; bases not matched to a gene: 7. In DNA, the CDR3 is TGTGCCAGCAGCCAAGAATTCCCGCTAGCGGGTGAGCAGTTCTTC. Residues: CASSQEFPLAGEQFF.

This chain joins TRBV5-1 and TRBJ2-5; weak D call: TRBD1 (5 bases). Between the trimmed V and J ends, which lost 3 bases and 1 base, there was a span of 13 bases. Per the germline V gene, CDR1 is SGHRS and CDR2 is YFSETQ. The length of the CDR3 is 15 residues. This CDR3 reads CASSSLRTTQETQYF. The CDR3 nucleotides are TGCGCCAGCAGCTCCTTAAGGACAACCCAAGAGACCCAGTACTTC. The full variable domain, with the rest looked up from reference TRBV5-1 and TRBJ2-5, is KAGVTQTPRYLIKTRGQQVTLSCSPISGHRSVSWYQQTPGQGLQFLFEYFSETQRNKGNFPGRFSGRQFSNSRSEMNVSTLELGDSALYLCASSSLRTTQETQYFGPGTRLLVL.

V usage is TRBV7-2 and J usage is TRBJ2-7; 11 bases match TRBD2. V was pared by 1 base and J by 5 bases, with 4 bases of the junction left unmatched. Germline V gene lookup returns CDR1 SGHTA and CDR2 FQGNSA. CDR3 length: 15 amino acids. CDR3 region: CASSLGVTSGDEQYF. In DNA, the CDR3 is TGTGCCAGCAGCTTAGGGGTGACTAGCGGGGACGAGCAGTACTTC.

The V and J genes are TRBV6-1 and TRBJ2-7; D is unresolved. V lost 0 bases, J lost 3 bases, and 3 bases lay in between. The CDR3 is 12 residues long. Germline V lookup: CDR1 MNHNS, CDR2 SASEGT. The CDR3 DNA reads TGTGCCAGCAGTGAAGCCGGCTACGAGCAGTACTTC. It codes for CASSEAGYEQYF.

The chain recombines TRBV14 with TRBJ1-1; D gene uncertain. CDR3 size: 18 residues. Germline V CDR1 and CDR2: SGHDN, FVKESK. The V end lost 1 base, the J end lost 3 bases, and 21 bases lay between the germline ends. This CDR3 reads CASSQVDLGWARDTEAFF. The DNA of the CDR3 is TGTGCCAGCAGCCAAGTTGATTTGGGCTGGGCGAGGGACACTGAAGCTTTCTTT.

CDR3 in amino acids: CASSAGIATNEKLFF. In DNA, the CDR3 is TGTGCCAGCAGTGCAGGGATTGCAACTAATGAAAAACTGTTTTTT. The chain uses TRBV27 and TRBJ1-4; D possibly corresponds to TRBD1 (5 bases). Germline CDR1 reads MNHEY; CDR2 reads SMNVEV (reference sequence). The V gene lost 5 bases and the J gene lost 0 bases, with 10 bases spanning the gap. The CDR3 is made up of 15 amino acids.

The chain employs TRBV7-9 and TRBJ1-2; D uncertain. Trimming removed 5 bases at V and 2 bases at J, with 15 bases between. Germline CDR1 and CDR2: SEHNR and FQNEAQ (reference sequence). The CDR3 covers 15 residues. CDR3 protein: CASSHDRDHNYGYTF. CDR3 coding DNA: TGTGCCAGCAGCCATGACCGTGATCACAACTATGGCTACACCTTC. The complete variable domain, with remaining parts taken from reference TRBV7-9 and TRBJ1-2, reads DTGVSQNPRHKITKRGQNVTFRCDPISEHNRLYWYRQTLGQGPEFLTYFQNEAQLEKSRLLSDRFSAERPKGSFSTLEIQRTEQGDSAMYLCASSHDRDHNYGYTFGSGTRLTVV.

This chain joins TRBV7-2 and TRBJ2-7; D is possibly TRBD2 (7 bases). The V and J ends lost 4 bases and 4 bases respectively, with 17 bases between them. CDR3 length: 15 residues. Per the germline V gene, CDR1 is SGHTA and CDR2 is FQGNSA. The CDR3 DNA sequence: TGTGCCAGCAGCTCGAGGGCGGGGGCCCCTTACGAGCAGTACTTC. Its translation: CASSSRAGAPYEQYF.

CDR3 protein: CASSQGGGGHPPPSTDTQYF. DNA for the CDR3: TGCGCCAGCAGCCAAGGGGGCGGGGGTCACCCCCCCCCTAGCACAGATACGCAGTATTTT. V and J are TRBV4-3 and TRBJ2-3; TRBD2 agrees at 7 bases. CDR3 length: 20 residues. From germline, CDR1 is LGHNA and CDR2 YSLEER. V lost 1 base and J lost 0; bases outside the gene matches: 16.

This chain connects TRBV30 to TRBJ2-5, with D hard to call. V lost 3 bases and J 5 bases, leaving 7 bases between the germline ends. Germline V lookup: CDR1 GTSNPN, CDR2 SVGIG (reference sequence). The length of the CDR3 is 11 residues. CDR3 bases: TGTGCCTGGAGACACGGGGAGACCCAGTACTTC. Its translation is CAWRHGETQYF.

The gene calls are TRBV6-1 and TRBJ2-3; 8 bases agree with TRBD2. CDR3 size: 15 residues. The V gene's germline CDR1 is MNHNS and CDR2 SASEGT. V lost 3 bases, J lost 3 bases, and 5 bases stayed unmatched. CDR3: CASSESGRITDTQYF. In nucleotides, the CDR3 is TGTGCCAGCAGTGAGAGCGGGAGAATAACAGATACGCAGTATTTT.

CDR3 residues: CASSQGTGTSYEQYF. CDR3 nucleotides: TGCGCCAGCAGCCAAGGGACAGGGACCTCCTACGAGCAGTACTTC. The chain uses TRBV4-3 and TRBJ2-7, with 8 bases that match TRBD1. J gave up 0 bases and V 1 base, and 2 bases lay outside the gene matches. Germline V gene data show CDR1 as LGHNA and CDR2 as YSLEER. The CDR3 spans 15 residues.

About this clone itself: The same CDR3 arises from other DNA sequences in this sample as well. The chain combines TRBV10-3 with TRBJ1-5; D not resolved. Trimming took off 0 bases at V and 5 bases at J, with 5 bases between the two ends. This CDR3 is built from 13 residues. Germline assignment: CDR1 ENHRY and CDR2 SYGVKD. The CDR3 sequence: CAISESRDQPQHF. The CDR3 bases are TGTGCCATCAGTGAGTCAAGGGATCAGCCCCAGCATTTT.

V gene TRBV7-8 combines with J gene TRBJ1-1, with 8 nucleotides matching TRBD1. Germline-derived CDR1 and CDR2 are SGHVS and FQNEAQ. J lost 0 bases, V lost 6 bases, and 18 bases had no gene match. The CDR3 covers 19 residues. This CDR3 reads CASSPRTGSQVGMNTEAFF. The DNA for the CDR3 is TGTGCCAGCAGTCCACGGACAGGGAGTCAAGTCGGTATGAACACTGAAGCTTTCTTT.